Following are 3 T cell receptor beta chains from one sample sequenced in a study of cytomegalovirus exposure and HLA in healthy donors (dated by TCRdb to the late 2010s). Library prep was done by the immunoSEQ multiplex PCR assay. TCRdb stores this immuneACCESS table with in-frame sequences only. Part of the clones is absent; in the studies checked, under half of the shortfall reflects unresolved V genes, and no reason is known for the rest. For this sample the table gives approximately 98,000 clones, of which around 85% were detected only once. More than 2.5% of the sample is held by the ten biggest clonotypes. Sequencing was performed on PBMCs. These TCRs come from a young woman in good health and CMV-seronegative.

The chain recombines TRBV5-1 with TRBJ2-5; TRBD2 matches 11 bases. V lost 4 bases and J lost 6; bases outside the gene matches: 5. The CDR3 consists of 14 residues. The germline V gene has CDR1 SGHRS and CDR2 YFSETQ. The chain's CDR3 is CASSDTSGGQTQYF. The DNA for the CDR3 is TGCGCCAGCAGCGACACTAGCGGGGGACAGACCCAGTACTTC.

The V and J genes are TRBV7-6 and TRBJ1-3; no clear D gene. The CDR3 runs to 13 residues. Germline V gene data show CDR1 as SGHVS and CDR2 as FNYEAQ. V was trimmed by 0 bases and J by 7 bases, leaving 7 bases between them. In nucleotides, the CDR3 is TGTGCCAGCAGCTTAGCAGCCAGGAACACCATATATTTT. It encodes CASSLAARNTIYF. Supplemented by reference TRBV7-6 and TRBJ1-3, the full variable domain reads GAGVSQSPRYKVTKRGQDVALRCDPISGHVSLYWYRQALGQGPEFLTYFNYEAQQDKSGLPNDRFSAERPEGSISTLTIQRTEQRDSAMYRCASSLAARNTIYFGEGSWLTVV.

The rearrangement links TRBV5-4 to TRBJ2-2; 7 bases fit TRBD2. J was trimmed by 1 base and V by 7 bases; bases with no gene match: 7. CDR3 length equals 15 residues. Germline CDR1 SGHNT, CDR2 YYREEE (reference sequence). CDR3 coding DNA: TGTGCCAGCGGGAGGGTAGAGGTGAACACCGGGGAGCTGTTTTTT. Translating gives CASGRVEVNTGELFF.